This T cell receptor (beta chain) was sequenced during a study of T cells in Graves' hyperthyroidism and ophthalmopathy. As regards this clonotype: The antigen remains undetermined.

Amplification of TCR beta CDR3 regions used RNA as the template. The HTBI primer set drove a first-round RT-PCR of the TCR CDR3. TCRdb reprocessed the multiplex PCR reads via MiXCR and lists one record per CDR3 protein. The sample includes around 700,000 distinct CDR3 sequences, around 19% of them seen just once. V was clipped by 1 base and J by 5 bases, with 15 bases between them. The CDR3 is made up of 16 amino acids. Germline assignment: CDR1 SGHRS and CDR2 YFSETQ. Exclusion of a patient resulted from uncontrolled infection, other autoimmune disease, pregnancy or lactation. Study-wide results and limits: Prediction of ophthalmopathy progression came a median around 6 months pre-onset.

This rearrangement joins TRBV5-1 to TRBJ2-2; D may be TRBD1 (5 bases). The sequencing sample was made of blood. The clonotype originates from a woman between 50 and 59 years old with Graves' hyperthyroidism that later progressed to Graves' ophthalmopathy. Here the CDR3 DNA reads TGCGCCAGCAGCTTGTCGATGACAGCGTTAACCGGGGAGCTGTTTTTT. Its protein product is CASSLSMTALTGELFF.